This is a list of T cell receptor beta chains from one sample in a study of identical twins. TCRdb re-analysed the 5' RACE reads in MiXCR, keeping a single row per CDR3 protein. The sample gives under 300,000 distinct CDR3 sequences, 6.5% of which show up once; more than 12% is in the top ten. Separately, the same data were catalogued under a study of T cells expressing NK-cell markers.

The sequencing sample was made of CD8+ T cells sorted from blood. The receptors were gathered from a woman between 18 and 29 years old in good health. CDR3s include the opening cysteine and the closing phenylalanine or tryptophan. Fields, in order: D gene, clone size, J gene, V gene, CDR3 protein, CDR3 DNA. The D gene is left open where the match is weak. Clone size is not always given. Where it is, it says once, few, many or a class for expanded clones.

-	few	TRBJ2-1	TRBV13	CASVAGAAGYNEQFF	TGTGCCAGCGTTGCCGGGGCCGCTGGTTACAATGAGCAGTTCTTC
-	many	TRBJ1-1	TRBV25-1	CASSEYMGANTEAFF	TGTGCCAGCAGTGAATATATGGGAGCGAACACTGAAGCTTTCTTT
-	many	TRBJ2-1	TRBV4-1	CASSQMGGGYNEQFF	TGCGCCAGCAGCCAAATGGGAGGGGGGTACAATGAGCAGTTCTTC
TRBD2	-	TRBJ2-1	TRBV11-3	CASSLEYSGGWDEQFF	TGTGCCAGCAGCTTAGAGTATAGCGGGGGGTGGGATGAGCAGTTCTTC
-	few	TRBJ1-1	TRBV11-2	CASSSATTGEAFF	TGTGCCAGCAGCTCGGCCACGACGGGGGAAGCTTTCTTT
-	many	TRBJ1-1	TRBV2	CATGVQNTEAFF	TGTGCCACCGGGGTTCAGAACACTGAAGCTTTCTTT
-	-	TRBJ1-5	TRBV5-1	CASSLRPRERPQHF	TGCGCCAGCAGCTTGAGGCCGCGGGAACGGCCCCAGCATTTT
-	-	TRBJ2-3	TRBV12-3/TRBV12-4	CASSSVGGPSTDTQYF	TGTGCCAGCAGTTCGGTGGGAGGCCCTAGCACAGATACGCAGTATTTT
TRBD1	few	TRBJ1-2	TRBV11-1	CASSLSDRGLRGGGGYTF	TGTGCCAGCAGCTTATCTGACAGGGGACTAAGGGGAGGAGGTGGCTACACCTTC
-	few	TRBJ1-2	TRBV3-1	CASRNSGHIHTF	TGTGCCAGCCGAAACTCGGGACACATTCACACCTTC
TRBD1	few	TRBJ1-2	TRBV4-3	CASSPGQGGYGYTF	TGCGCCAGCAGCCCAGGACAGGGGGGCTATGGCTACACCTTC
-	-	TRBJ2-2	TRBV6-5	CASSSSRMDSESGELFF	TGTGCCAGCAGTTCGTCTCGAATGGACTCGGAGTCCGGGGAGCTGTTTTTT
-	many	TRBJ2-5	TRBV11-2	CASSRVGETQYF	TGTGCCAGCAGCAGAGTTGGGGAGACCCAGTACTTC
TRBD2	many	TRBJ2-7	TRBV4-3	CASSHGTSEVEQYF	TGCGCCAGCAGCCACGGGACTAGCGAAGTCGAGCAGTACTTC
-	many	TRBJ1-1	TRBV6-5	CASSYSRGKTEAFF	TGTGCCAGCAGTTACTCGAGGGGGAAGACTGAAGCTTTCTTT
-	-	TRBJ2-1	TRBV6-2/TRBV6-3	CASSYFGGNNEQFF	TGTGCCAGCAGTTACTTCGGGGGAAACAATGAGCAGTTCTTC
-	-	TRBJ2-7	TRBV29-1	CSVGGSYEQYF	TGCAGCGTGGGCGGTTCCTACGAGCAGTACTTC
TRBD2	-	TRBJ2-3	TRBV7-2	CASSLTPSGGAPDTQYF	TGTGCCAGCAGCTTAACCCCTAGCGGGGGGGCGCCAGATACGCAGTATTTT
TRBD2	-	TRBJ2-1	TRBV6-2/TRBV6-3	CASMGGVSYNEQFF	TGTGCCAGCATGGGGGGGGTGTCCTACAATGAGCAGTTCTTC
-	-	TRBJ2-1	TRBV10-3	CAISEGLADEQFF	TGTGCCATCAGTGAGGGGCTAGCCGATGAGCAGTTCTTC
-	many	TRBJ1-1	TRBV20-1	CSARDQGGEAFF	TGCAGTGCTAGAGATCAAGGCGGCGAAGCTTTCTTT
-	-	TRBJ2-1	TRBV9	CASSVAAQMEQFF	TGTGCCAGCAGCGTAGCGGCCCAGATGGAGCAGTTCTTC
-	many	TRBJ2-5	TRBV27	CASMGPQETQYF	TGTGCCAGCATGGGTCCCCAAGAGACCCAGTACTTC
-	medium-sized	TRBJ2-2	TRBV12-5	CASGFGTNTGELFF	TGTGCTAGTGGTTTCGGTACGAACACCGGGGAGCTGTTTTTT
-	-	TRBJ2-2	TRBV29-1	CSVEGAAGSMTGELFF	TGCAGCGTTGAAGGCGCGGCGGGCAGCATGACCGGGGAGCTGTTTTTT
TRBD2	many	TRBJ2-7	TRBV27	CASSPTSGSHEQYF	TGTGCCAGCAGTCCGACTAGCGGGAGCCACGAGCAGTACTTC
-	once	TRBJ2-1	TRBV27	CASSIAGRDEQFF	TGTGCCAGCAGCATTGCGGGACGGGATGAGCAGTTCTTC
-	many	TRBJ2-1	TRBV3-1	CASSQSLASYNEQFF	TGTGCCAGCAGCCAATCCCTAGCTTCCTACAATGAGCAGTTCTTC
TRBD2	few	TRBJ2-7	TRBV4-1	CASSQGPTSEYEQYF	TGCGCCAGCAGCCAAGGGCCGACTAGCGAATACGAGCAGTACTTC
-	many	TRBJ2-7	TRBV3-1	CASSVQGEQYF	TGTGCCAGCAGCGTACAGGGAGAGCAGTACTTC
TRBD2	many	TRBJ2-1	TRBV5-6	CASSPGTSVYNEQFF	TGTGCCAGCAGCCCCGGGACTAGCGTTTACAATGAGCAGTTCTTC
-	many	TRBJ2-2	TRBV7-7	CASSWQIATGELFF	TGTGCTAGCAGTTGGCAAATCGCCACCGGGGAGCTGTTTTTT
TRBD1	many	TRBJ1-4	TRBV12-3/TRBV12-4	CASRCPGQELF	TGTGCCAGCAGATGCCCGGGACAGGAACTTTTT
-	few	TRBJ2-5	TRBV10-3	CAIRRLVTETQYF	TGTGCCATCAGAAGACTAGTTACTGAGACCCAGTACTTC
-	few	TRBJ1-1	TRBV5-6	CASSRAPRFEAFF	TGTGCCAGCAGCAGAGCACCGCGGTTTGAAGCTTTCTTT
-	-	TRBJ2-1	TRBV7-8	CASSYARDNEQFF	TGTGCCAGCAGCTACGCCAGGGACAATGAGCAGTTCTTC